This TCR beta chain was captured in a study of CD8 T cells in Susac syndrome. About the study: When blood was drawn, the patients with Susac syndrome were therapy-naive, on corticosteroids, or on intravenous immunoglobulin alone.

Random hexamers primed reverse transcription of roughly 0.5 to 1 ug RNA. TCRdb fed the immunoSEQ multiplex PCR reads into MiXCR, producing one record per CDR3 protein. In the table there are more than 70,000 distinct CDR3 sequences, around 94% of which are singletons. Findings of the study overall: In its TCR sequencing and HLA analysis, the study acknowledged that the number of individuals was relatively small. Total CD8+ repertoires held approximately 17 Susac-specific public clones, while CD8+ TEMRA repertoires held 5 or 6.

Trimming took 2 bases from V and 4 from J, leaving 9 bases between them. Germline V lookup: CDR1 ENHRY, CDR2 SYGVKD. The CDR3 contains 14 residues. With respect to this clonotype: As yet, its antigen is unknown.

Material: CD8+ T cells from PBMCs. The source is a human donor with Susac syndrome. J is TRBJ2-1 and V is TRBV10-3; D is ambiguous. The DNA of the CDR3 is TGTGCCATCAGTGAGAGGGCAGGTTACAATGAGCAGTTCTTC. Encoded protein: CAISERAGYNEQFF.